These 27 T cell receptor beta chains came from one sample sequenced in a study of CXCR3-negative and CXCR3-positive naive CD8 T cells. The TRB cDNA libraries were prepared by 5' RACE with UMI labels. Using the 5' RACE reads, TCRdb records one entry per CDR3 protein without DNA. The sample has tens of thousands of distinct CDR3 sequences. The source material was memory CD8+ T cells from blood. The receptors derive from a human donor in good health. Some clones in this sample may be carry-over from other donors' samples.

V is TRBV4-2 and J is TRBJ2-6; TCRdb picks TRBD1, but there is no DNA to check that call. The V gene's germline CDR1 is LGHNA and CDR2 YNFKEQ. This CDR3 comprises 17 residues. This CDR3 is CASSPDSGGTGANVLTF.

The chain recombines TRBV5-8 with TRBJ2-4; TCRdb's D gene call, TRBD1, goes unchecked for lack of DNA. The CDR3 consists of 15 residues. Germline V gives CDR1 SGHTS, CDR2 YDEGEE. CDR3 region: CASSFPTGTKNIQYF. Filled out from reference TRBV5-8 and TRBJ2-4, the complete variable domain reads EAGVTQSPTHLIKTRGQQATLRCSPISGHTSVYWYQQALGLGLQFLLWYDEGEERNRGNFPPRFSGRQFPNYSSELNVNALELEDSALYLCASSFPTGTKNIQYFGAGTRLSVL.

The V gene is TRBV6-2 or TRBV6-3, the J gene TRBJ1-1. The CDR3 spans 15 residues. The V gene's germline CDR1 is MNHEY and CDR2 SVGEGT. CDR3 region: CASEYQGGSNTEAFF.

V gene TRBV28 combines with J gene TRBJ2-2; the TRBD1 assignment by TCRdb is unverifiable without DNA. This CDR3 has 15 residues. CDR1 and CDR2 (germline): MDHEN, SYDVKM. The CDR3 here is CASQTGQGYNGELFF.

The chain employs TRBV29-1 and TRBJ2-4. The germline V gene encodes CDR1 SQVTM and CDR2 ANQGSEA. CDR3 length: 13 residues. The CDR3 loop reads CSVVLRAKNIQYF.

This chain links TRBV6-2 or TRBV6-3 with TRBJ1-1. Germline CDR1 reads MNHEY; CDR2 reads SVGEGT. The CDR3 has 14 residues. The CDR3 here is CASTSGGGWSEAFF.

The genes are TRBV4-3 and TRBJ2-1; the D gene TCRdb calls, TRBD1, cannot be checked with no DNA. This CDR3 region has 16 residues. Germline values: CDR1 LGHNA, CDR2 YSLEER. This CDR3 is CASSQDAGQGGHEQFF.

The chain links TRBV4-1 to TRBJ2-1; TCRdb indicates TRBD1, and absent DNA this call remains unverified. The CDR3 totals 16 residues. The germline gives CDR1 MGHRA, CDR2 YSYEKL. This CDR3 is CASSQEGVAGNYEQFF.

The chain carries TRBV7-9 and TRBJ2-2; the D call of TRBD2 rests on TCRdb alone, since no DNA is present to check it. The germline CDR1 and CDR2 sequences are SEHNR and FQNEAQ (reference sequence). CDR3 size: 17 residues. This chain's CDR3 is CASSLGRRTMSTGELFF.

The chain joins TRBV5-5 to TRBJ1-1. Germline V CDR1 and CDR2: SGHKS, YYEKEE (reference sequence). The CDR3 runs 14 residues. This CDR3 is CASSLGSPSTEAFF.

This chain joins TRBV29-1 and TRBJ2-7; TCRdb names TRBD1, which stays unverified in the absence of DNA. This CDR3 contains 11 residues. Germline CDR1 is SQVTM and CDR2 is ANQGSEA. CDR3 in amino acids: CSVERGYEQYF.

V is TRBV28 and J is TRBJ2-1; the D call from TCRdb, TRBD2, cannot be confirmed without DNA. Germline CDR1 is MDHEN and CDR2 is SYDVKM. The CDR3 runs 12 residues. CDR3 loop: CASSAADNEQFF.

The chain links TRBV28 to TRBJ2-1; the TCRdb D gene call, TRBD2, has no DNA to confirm it. The CDR3 runs 20 residues. The germline CDR1 and CDR2 sequences are MDHEN and SYDVKM. This chain's CDR3 is CASSFPWRSGGPIPNNEQFF.

The J gene is TRBJ1-5, the V gene TRBV6-5; TCRdb calls TRBD1, which cannot be checked without DNA. From germline, CDR1 is MNHEY and CDR2 SVGAGI. This CDR3 has 12 residues. This CDR3 reads CASSYPGQPQHF.

The rearrangement joins TRBV28 to TRBJ2-7; TCRdb's D gene call, TRBD1, goes unchecked for lack of DNA. In germline, CDR1 is MDHEN, CDR2 SYDVKM. The CDR3 has 14 residues. The CDR3 loop reads CASSLRRGIHEQYF.

The chain's CDR3 is CASSSTGEETQYF. The V call is TRBV28, the J call TRBJ2-5; TCRdb outputs TRBD1, but without DNA this stays unchecked. In germline, CDR1 is MDHEN, CDR2 SYDVKM. This CDR3 is 13 amino acids long.

The chain links TRBV20-1 to TRBJ2-7; TCRdb's assignment of TRBD1 cannot be checked, as there is no DNA. CDR3 length: 16 residues. The germline CDR1 and CDR2 sequences are DFQATT and SNEGSKA (reference sequence). The CDR3 is CSAVYRDRVVSYEQYF.

The rearrangement uses TRBV5-1 and TRBJ2-5; TCRdb lists TRBD1, though no DNA is available to test this call. Germline CDR1 reads SGHRS; CDR2 reads YFSETQ. This CDR3 is built from 13 residues. The CDR3 region is CASSLRGAETQYF. Using reference TRBV5-1 and TRBJ2-5 for the parts outside the CDR3, the full variable domain is KAGVTQTPRYLIKTRGQQVTLSCSPISGHRSVSWYQQTPGQGLQFLFEYFSETQRNKGNFPGRFSGRQFSNSRSEMNVSTLELGDSALYLCASSLRGAETQYFGPGTRLLVL.

The V call is TRBV7-7, the J call TRBJ2-1; checking the TCRdb D call of TRBD2 is not possible without DNA. Germline V CDR1 and CDR2: SSHAT, FNYEAQ (reference sequence). This CDR3 region has 15 residues. The CDR3 reads CASSLGGGAGDEQFF.

This chain connects TRBV4-1 to TRBJ2-2. In germline, CDR1 is MGHRA, CDR2 YSYEKL. The CDR3 sequence is 16 residues long. The CDR3 protein is CASSQVRRSNTGELFF.

The gene calls are TRBV6-5 and TRBJ2-5. Germline-derived CDR1 and CDR2 are MNHEY and SVGAGI. The CDR3 is made up of 15 amino acids. CDR3 amino acids: CASSYSGLGGETQYF.

The chain joins TRBV13 to TRBJ2-7. Germline CDR1 reads PRHDT; CDR2 reads FYEKMQ (reference sequence). The CDR3 contains 13 residues. CDR3 protein: CASSLGLGYEQYF.

The V and J genes are TRBV29-1 and TRBJ2-4; TCRdb gives TRBD1 as the D gene, but with no DNA this cannot be confirmed. Germline CDR1 is SQVTM and CDR2 is ANQGSEA. The CDR3 totals 13 residues. CDR3 amino acids: CSVGQHGQNIQYF.

The rearrangement joins TRBV5-5 to TRBJ2-7; TCRdb selects TRBD2, and the lack of DNA leaves this call unchecked. Germline V gene lookup returns CDR1 SGHKS and CDR2 YYEKEE (reference sequence). The CDR3 runs to 16 residues. The CDR3 spells CASSLWTSGNSYEQYF. The whole variable domain, remainder taken from reference TRBV5-5 and TRBJ2-7, is DAGVTQSPTHLIKTRGQQVTLRCSPISGHKSVSWYQQVLGQGPQFIFQYYEKEERGRGNFPDRFSARQFPNYSSELNVNALLLGDSALYLCASSLWTSGNSYEQYFGPGTRLTVT.

The rearrangement links TRBV7-8 to TRBJ2-7. The CDR3 covers 14 residues. In germline, CDR1 is SGHVS, CDR2 FQNEAQ. CDR3 sequence reads: CASSLMVSSYEQYF.

The chain links TRBV24-1 to TRBJ1-1. CDR1 KGHDR and CDR2 SFDVKD come from the germline V gene. The CDR3 contains 12 residues. The CDR3 here is CATAGLSTEAFF.

The V call is TRBV29-1, the J call TRBJ2-7; the TRBD1 assignment by TCRdb is unverifiable without DNA. CDR3 length: 14 residues. Germline CDR1 and CDR2: SQVTM and ANQGSEA. The CDR3 is CSVDGQGETYEQYF.